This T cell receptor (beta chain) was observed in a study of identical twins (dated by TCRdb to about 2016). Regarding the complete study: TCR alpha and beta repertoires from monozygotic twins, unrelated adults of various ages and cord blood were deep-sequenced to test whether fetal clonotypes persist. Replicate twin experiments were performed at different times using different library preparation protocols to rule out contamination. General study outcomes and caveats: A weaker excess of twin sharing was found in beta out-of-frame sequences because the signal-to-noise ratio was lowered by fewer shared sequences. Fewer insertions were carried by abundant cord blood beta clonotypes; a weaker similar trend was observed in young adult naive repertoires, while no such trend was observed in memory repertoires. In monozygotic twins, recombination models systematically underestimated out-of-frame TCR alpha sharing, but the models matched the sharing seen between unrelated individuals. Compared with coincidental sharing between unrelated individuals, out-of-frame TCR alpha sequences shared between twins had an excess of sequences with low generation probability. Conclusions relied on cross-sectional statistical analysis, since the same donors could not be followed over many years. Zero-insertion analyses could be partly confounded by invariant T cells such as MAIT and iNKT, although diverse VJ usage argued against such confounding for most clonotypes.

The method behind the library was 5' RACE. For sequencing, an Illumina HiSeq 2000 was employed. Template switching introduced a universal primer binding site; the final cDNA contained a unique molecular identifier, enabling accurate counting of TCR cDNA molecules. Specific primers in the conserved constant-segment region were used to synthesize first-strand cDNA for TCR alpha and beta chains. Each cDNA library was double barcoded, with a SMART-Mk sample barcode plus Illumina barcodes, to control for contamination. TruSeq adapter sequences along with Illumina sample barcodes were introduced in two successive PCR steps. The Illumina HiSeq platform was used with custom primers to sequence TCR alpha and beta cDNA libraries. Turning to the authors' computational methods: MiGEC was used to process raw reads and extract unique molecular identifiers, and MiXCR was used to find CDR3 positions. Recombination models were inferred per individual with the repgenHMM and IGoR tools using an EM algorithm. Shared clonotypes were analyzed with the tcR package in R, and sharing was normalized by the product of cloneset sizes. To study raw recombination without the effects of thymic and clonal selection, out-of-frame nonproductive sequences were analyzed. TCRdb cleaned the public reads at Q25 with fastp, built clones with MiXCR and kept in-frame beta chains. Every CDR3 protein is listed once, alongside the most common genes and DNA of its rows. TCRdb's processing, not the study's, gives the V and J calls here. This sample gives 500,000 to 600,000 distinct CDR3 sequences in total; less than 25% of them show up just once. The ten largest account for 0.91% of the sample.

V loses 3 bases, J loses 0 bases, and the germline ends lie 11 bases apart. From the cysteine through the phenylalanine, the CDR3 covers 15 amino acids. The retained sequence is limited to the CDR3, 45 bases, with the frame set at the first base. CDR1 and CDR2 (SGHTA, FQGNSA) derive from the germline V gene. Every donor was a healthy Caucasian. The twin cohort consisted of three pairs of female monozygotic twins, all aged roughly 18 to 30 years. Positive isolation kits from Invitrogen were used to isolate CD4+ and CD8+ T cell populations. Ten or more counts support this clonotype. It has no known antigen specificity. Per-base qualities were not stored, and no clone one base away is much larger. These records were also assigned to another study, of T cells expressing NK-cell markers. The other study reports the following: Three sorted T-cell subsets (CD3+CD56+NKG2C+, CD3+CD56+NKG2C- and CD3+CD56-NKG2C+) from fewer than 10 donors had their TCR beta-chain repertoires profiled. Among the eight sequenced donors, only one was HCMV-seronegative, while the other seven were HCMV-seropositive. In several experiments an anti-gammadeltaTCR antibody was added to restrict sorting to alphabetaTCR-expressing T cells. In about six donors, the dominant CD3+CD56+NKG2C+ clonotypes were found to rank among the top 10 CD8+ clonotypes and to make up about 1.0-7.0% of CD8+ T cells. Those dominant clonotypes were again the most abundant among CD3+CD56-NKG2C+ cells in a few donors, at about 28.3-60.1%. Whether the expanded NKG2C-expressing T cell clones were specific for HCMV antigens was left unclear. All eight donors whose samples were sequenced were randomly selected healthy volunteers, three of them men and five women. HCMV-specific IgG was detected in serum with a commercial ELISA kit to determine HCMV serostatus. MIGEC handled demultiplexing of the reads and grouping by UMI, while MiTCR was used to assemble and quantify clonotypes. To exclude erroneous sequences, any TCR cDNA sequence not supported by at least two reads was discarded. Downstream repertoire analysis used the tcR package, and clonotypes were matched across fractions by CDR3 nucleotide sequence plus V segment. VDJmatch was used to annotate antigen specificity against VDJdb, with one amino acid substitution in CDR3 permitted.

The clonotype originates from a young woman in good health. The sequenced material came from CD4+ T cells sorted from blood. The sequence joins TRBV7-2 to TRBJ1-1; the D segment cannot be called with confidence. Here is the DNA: TGTGCCAGCAGCTTCGGGGTTATCATGAACACTGAAGCTTTCTTT. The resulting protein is CASSFGVIMNTEAFF.